The 9 T cell receptor beta chains below come from one sample, sequenced in a study of molecular identifiers for immune sequencing clone quantification. TCRdb reprocessed the PCR reads via MiXCR and lists one record per CDR3 protein. The sample lists under 600,000 distinct CDR3 sequences, about 26% occurring once. The sequencing input was naive CD8+ T cells from blood, with Jurkat cell RNA spiked in. Sample subset: FACS-sorted CD8+CD4-CCR7+CD45RA+ naive T cells. These receptor sequences come from a human donor in good health. Some libraries in this study had Jurkat cell RNA spiked in.

Comment on this clonotype: A read error may be the cause here, since a much bigger clone is one base away. The chain recombines TRBV7-2 with TRBJ2-7, with D possibly matching TRBD1 (5 bases). The CDR3 covers 13 residues. The V end was cut by 3 bases, the J end by 7 bases, with 13 bases between. Germline loops: CDR1 SGHTA, CDR2 FQGNSA. CDR3 nucleotides: TGTGCCAGCAGCTTCGGCGACAGCTGGGAGCAGTACTTC. Translating it yields CASSFGDSWEQYF.

This sequence joins TRBV2 and TRBJ2-5, with 11 bases identical to TRBD1. This CDR3 contains 16 residues. V gave up 4 bases and J gave up 2 bases; unmatched junction bases: 6. Looked up from germline, CDR1 is SNHLY and CDR2 is FYNNEI. The CDR3 reads CASSARDRGEQETQYF. Written as DNA, the CDR3 is TGTGCCAGCAGTGCCCGGGACAGGGGGGAACAAGAGACCCAGTACTTC. The whole variable domain, remainder taken from reference TRBV2 and TRBJ2-5, is EPEVTQTPSHQVTQMGQEVILRCVPISNHLYFYWYRQILGQKVEFLVSFYNNEISEKSEIFDDQFSVERPDGSNFTLKIRSTKLEDSAMYFCASSARDRGEQETQYFGPGTRLLVL.

The J gene is TRBJ1-1, the V gene TRBV4-1; D perhaps matches TRBD1 (5 bases). Looked up from germline, CDR1 is MGHRA and CDR2 is YSYEKL. The V and J ends lost 4 bases and 4 bases respectively, with 10 bases between them. The CDR3 totals 13 residues. The CDR3 protein is CASSPGGSTEAFF. In nucleotides, the CDR3 is TGCGCCAGCAGCCCCGGGGGAAGCACTGAAGCTTTCTTT.

Concerning this clonotype: One junction end disagrees with the germline gene, perhaps due to a read error. The chain recombines TRBV29-1 with TRBJ1-1; D is uncertain. The CDR3 totals 14 residues. Germline assignment: CDR1 SQVTM and CDR2 ANQGSEA. The CDR3 sequence: CSVEGWRARTEALF. As DNA, the CDR3 is TGCAGCGTTGAAGGCTGGCGGGCGCGCACTGAAGCTCTCTTT.

Many counts were recorded for this clonotype. This sequence joins TRBV2 and TRBJ2-5; tentative D call: TRBD2 (6 bases). Germline-derived CDR1 and CDR2 are SNHLY and FYNNEI. The V and J ends lost 0 bases and 2 bases respectively, with 13 bases between them. This CDR3 is 16 amino acids long. In DNA form, the CDR3 reads TGTGCCAGCAGTGAAGCCGCGGGAAGGTCTCAAGAGACCCAGTACTTC. Encoded protein: CASSEAAGRSQETQYF.

This clonotype appeared a few times. V and J are TRBV11-2 and TRBJ2-5; D call uncertain. CDR1 and CDR2 from the germline V gene are SGHAT and FQNNGV. V was clipped by 5 bases and J by 5 bases, with 15 bases between them. This CDR3 is 14 amino acids long. The chain's CDR3 is CASSVDALVETQYF. The CDR3 DNA is TGTGCCAGCAGCGTGGACGCCTTGGTTGAGACCCAGTACTTC. Together with reference TRBV11-2 and TRBJ2-5, the CDR3 gives the full variable domain: EAGVAQSPRYKIIEKRQSVAFWCNPISGHATLYWYQQILGQGPKLLIQFQNNGVVDDSQLPKDRFSAERLKGVDSTLKIQPAKLEDSAVYLCASSVDALVETQYFGPGTRLLVL.

This clonotype came up many times. V gene TRBV2 combines with J gene TRBJ1-1, with D perhaps TRBD1 (5 bases). Germline V gene data show CDR1 as SNHLY and CDR2 as FYNNEI. V lost 4 bases and J 1 base, leaving 13 bases between the germline ends. The CDR3 has 15 amino acids. This CDR3 is CASSGRSDKNTEAFF. In DNA, the CDR3 is TGTGCCAGCAGTGGACGATCGGACAAGAACACTGAAGCTTTCTTT.

This clonotype occurred a few times. The J gene is TRBJ2-5, the V gene TRBV12-3 or TRBV12-4, with D perhaps TRBD2 (5 bases). The ends were cut back, 7 bases at V and 2 bases at J, with 11 bases in the middle. The CDR3 has 13 residues. CDR3 DNA: TGTGCCAGCACGGGATCGGAGCAAGAGACCCAGTACTTC. It specifies CASTGSEQETQYF.

As DNA, the CDR3 is TGTGCCAGCAGCCCGAGTAGCGGGGGGGCCTCCGGGGAGCTGTTTTTT. It codes for CASSPSSGGASGELFF. The V gene is TRBV7-9, the J gene TRBJ2-2, with 11 bases lining up with TRBD2. V lost 5 bases to trimming and J lost 6 bases; unmatched junction nucleotides: 8. Germline CDR1 reads SEHNR; CDR2 reads FQNEAQ (reference sequence). This CDR3 is 16 amino acids long. The whole variable domain, filled in from reference TRBV7-9 and TRBJ2-2, reads DTGVSQNPRHKITKRGQNVTFRCDPISEHNRLYWYRQTLGQGPEFLTYFQNEAQLEKSRLLSDRFSAERPKGSFSTLEIQRTEQGDSAMYLCASSPSSGGASGELFFGEGSRLTVL.